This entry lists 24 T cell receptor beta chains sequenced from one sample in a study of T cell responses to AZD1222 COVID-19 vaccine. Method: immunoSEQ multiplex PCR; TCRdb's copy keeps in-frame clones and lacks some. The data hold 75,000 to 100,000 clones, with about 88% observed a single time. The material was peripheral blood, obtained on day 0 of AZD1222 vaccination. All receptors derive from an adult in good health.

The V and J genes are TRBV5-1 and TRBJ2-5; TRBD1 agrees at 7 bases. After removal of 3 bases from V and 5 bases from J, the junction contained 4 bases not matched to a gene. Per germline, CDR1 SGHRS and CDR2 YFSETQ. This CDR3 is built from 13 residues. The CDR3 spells CASSSDRVETQYF. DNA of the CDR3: TGCGCCAGCAGCTCCGACAGGGTGGAGACCCAGTACTTC.

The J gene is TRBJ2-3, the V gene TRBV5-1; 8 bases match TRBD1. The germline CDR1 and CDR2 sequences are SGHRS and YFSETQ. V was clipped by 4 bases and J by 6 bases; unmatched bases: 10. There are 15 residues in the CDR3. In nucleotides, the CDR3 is TGCGCCAGCAGCCCTCAGGGGGCCGGTGAGGATACGCAGTATTTT. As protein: CASSPQGAGEDTQYF.

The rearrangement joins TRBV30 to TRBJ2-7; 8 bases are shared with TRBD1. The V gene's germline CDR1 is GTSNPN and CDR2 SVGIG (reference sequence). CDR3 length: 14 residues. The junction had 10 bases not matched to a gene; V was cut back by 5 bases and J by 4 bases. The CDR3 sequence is CAWETGVGRYEQYF. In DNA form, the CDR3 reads TGTGCCTGGGAGACAGGGGTGGGGAGATACGAGCAGTACTTC.

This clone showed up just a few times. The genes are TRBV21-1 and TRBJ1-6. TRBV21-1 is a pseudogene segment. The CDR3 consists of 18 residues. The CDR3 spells CASSKFNSGGLLNSPLHF. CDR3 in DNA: TGTGCCAGCAGCAAATTCAATTCGGGGGGGCTACTTAATTCACCCCTCCACTTT.

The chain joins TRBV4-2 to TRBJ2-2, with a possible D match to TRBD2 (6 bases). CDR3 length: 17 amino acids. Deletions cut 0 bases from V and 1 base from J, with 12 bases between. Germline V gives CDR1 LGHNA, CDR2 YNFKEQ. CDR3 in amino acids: CASSQDEGLGNTGELFF. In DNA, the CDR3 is TGTGCCAGCAGCCAAGATGAGGGACTGGGGAACACCGGGGAGCTGTTTTTT.

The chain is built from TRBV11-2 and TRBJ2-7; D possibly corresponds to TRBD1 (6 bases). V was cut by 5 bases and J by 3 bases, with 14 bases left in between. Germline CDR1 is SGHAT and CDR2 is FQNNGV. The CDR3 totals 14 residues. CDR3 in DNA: TGTGCCAGCAGCCCCACAGGGACCTACTACGAGCAGTACTTC. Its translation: CASSPTGTYYEQYF.

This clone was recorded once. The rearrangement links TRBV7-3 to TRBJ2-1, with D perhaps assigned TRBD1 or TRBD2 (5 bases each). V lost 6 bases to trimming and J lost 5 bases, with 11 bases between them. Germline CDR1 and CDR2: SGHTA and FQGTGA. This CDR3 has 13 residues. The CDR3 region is CASSWDQNNEQFF. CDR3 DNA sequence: TGTGCCAGCAGTTGGGACCAAAACAATGAGCAGTTCTTC.

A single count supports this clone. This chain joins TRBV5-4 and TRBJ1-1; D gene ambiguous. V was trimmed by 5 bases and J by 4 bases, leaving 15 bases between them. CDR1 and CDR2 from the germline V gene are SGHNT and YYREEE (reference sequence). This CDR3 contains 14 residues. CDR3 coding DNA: TGTGCCAGCAGTCCAGACCAATCTAGCACTGAAGCTTTCTTT. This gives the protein CASSPDQSSTEAFF.

CDR3 DNA sequence: TGTGCCAGCAGCCTGATTAGCGACTCCTACAATGAGCAGTTCTTC. Protein sequence: CASSLISDSYNEQFF. This chain connects TRBV7-6 to TRBJ2-1; the D gene is possibly TRBD2 (5 bases). This CDR3 has 15 amino acids. CDR1 and CDR2 from the germline V gene are SGHVS and FNYEAQ. The V end was cut by 5 bases, the J end by 0 bases, with 11 bases between.

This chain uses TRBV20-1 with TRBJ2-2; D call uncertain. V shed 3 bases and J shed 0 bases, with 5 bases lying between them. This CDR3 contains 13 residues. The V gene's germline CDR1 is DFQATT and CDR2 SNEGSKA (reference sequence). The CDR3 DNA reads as TGCAGTGCTAGTGCACCGAACACCGGGGAGCTGTTTTTT. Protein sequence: CSASAPNTGELFF.

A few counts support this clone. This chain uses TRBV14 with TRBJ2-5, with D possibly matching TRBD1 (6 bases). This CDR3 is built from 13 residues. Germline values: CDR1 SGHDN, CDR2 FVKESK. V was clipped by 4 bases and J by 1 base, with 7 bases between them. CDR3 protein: CASSRTVQETQYF. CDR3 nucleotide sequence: TGTGCCAGCAGCCGGACAGTCCAAGAGACCCAGTACTTC.

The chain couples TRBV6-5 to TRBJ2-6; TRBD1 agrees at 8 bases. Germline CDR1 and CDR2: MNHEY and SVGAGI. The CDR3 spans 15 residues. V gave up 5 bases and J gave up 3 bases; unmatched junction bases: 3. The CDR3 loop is CASSTTGVGANVLTF. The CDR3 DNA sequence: TGTGCCAGCAGTACGACAGGGGTTGGGGCCAACGTCCTGACTTTC.

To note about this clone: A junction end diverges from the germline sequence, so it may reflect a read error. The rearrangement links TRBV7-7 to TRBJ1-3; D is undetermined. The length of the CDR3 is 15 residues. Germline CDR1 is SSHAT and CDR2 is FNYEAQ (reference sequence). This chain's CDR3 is CASSPTINSGNTIYF. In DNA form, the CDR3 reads TGTGCTAGCAGCCCAACAATAAACTCTGGAAACACCATATATTTT.

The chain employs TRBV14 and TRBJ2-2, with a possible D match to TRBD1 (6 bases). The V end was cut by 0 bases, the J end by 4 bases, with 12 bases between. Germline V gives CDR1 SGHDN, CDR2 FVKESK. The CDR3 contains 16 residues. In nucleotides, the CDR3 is TGTGCCAGCAGCCAAGACGTGGGCAGGGGCACCGGGGAGCTGTTTTTT. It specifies CASSQDVGRGTGELFF.

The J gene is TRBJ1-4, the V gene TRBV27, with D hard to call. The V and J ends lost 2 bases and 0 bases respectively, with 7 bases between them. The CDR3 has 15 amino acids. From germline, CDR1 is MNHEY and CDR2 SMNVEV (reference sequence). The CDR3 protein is CASSLVGTTNEKLFF. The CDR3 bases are TGTGCCAGCAGTTTAGTGGGGACAACTAATGAAAAACTGTTTTTT.

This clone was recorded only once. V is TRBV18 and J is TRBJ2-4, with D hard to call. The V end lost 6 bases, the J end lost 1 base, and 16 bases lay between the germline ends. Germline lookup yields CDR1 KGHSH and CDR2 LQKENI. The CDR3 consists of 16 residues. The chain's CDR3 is CASSPTPPFAKNIQYF. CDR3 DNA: TGTGCCAGCTCCCCTACCCCGCCATTCGCCAAAAACATTCAGTACTTC.

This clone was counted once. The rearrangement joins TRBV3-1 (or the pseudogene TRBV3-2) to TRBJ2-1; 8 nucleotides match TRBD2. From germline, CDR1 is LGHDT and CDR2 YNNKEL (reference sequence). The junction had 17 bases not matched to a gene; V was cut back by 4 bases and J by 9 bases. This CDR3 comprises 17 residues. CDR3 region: CASSPRPGSGGAPEQFF. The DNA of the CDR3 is TGTGCCAGCAGCCCCCGCCCGGGCAGCGGGGGTGCGCCTGAGCAGTTCTTC.

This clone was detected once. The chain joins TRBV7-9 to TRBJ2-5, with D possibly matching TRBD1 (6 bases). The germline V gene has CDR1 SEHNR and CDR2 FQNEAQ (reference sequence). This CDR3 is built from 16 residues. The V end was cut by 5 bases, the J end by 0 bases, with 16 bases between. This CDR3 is CASSPWTAKDQETQYF. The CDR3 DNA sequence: TGTGCCAGCAGCCCCTGGACAGCGAAGGACCAAGAGACCCAGTACTTC.

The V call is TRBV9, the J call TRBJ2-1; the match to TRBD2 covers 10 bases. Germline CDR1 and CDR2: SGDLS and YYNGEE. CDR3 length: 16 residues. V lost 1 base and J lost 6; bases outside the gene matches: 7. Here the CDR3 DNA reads TGTGCCAGCAGCGTATACAGCGGGGGGGCCGGCAATGAGCAGTTCTTC. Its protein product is CASSVYSGGAGNEQFF.

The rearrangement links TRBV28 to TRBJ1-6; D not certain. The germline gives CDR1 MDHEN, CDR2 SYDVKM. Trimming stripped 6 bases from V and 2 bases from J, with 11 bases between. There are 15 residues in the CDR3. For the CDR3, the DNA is TGTGCCAGCAGCCTGACTGCGGCCTATAATTCACCCCTCCACTTT. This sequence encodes CASSLTAAYNSPLHF.

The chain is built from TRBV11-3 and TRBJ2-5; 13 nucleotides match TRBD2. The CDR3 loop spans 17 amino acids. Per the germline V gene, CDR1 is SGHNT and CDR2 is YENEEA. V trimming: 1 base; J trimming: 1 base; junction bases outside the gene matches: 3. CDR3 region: CASSLGLAGGSQETQYF. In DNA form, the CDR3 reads TGTGCCAGCAGCTTAGGACTAGCGGGGGGTTCCCAAGAGACCCAGTACTTC.

CDR3 coding DNA: TGTGCCAGCAGTTACGCAGGGACTGAAGCTTTCTTT. This codes for CASSYAGTEAFF. The rearrangement joins TRBV6-5 to TRBJ1-1, with D perhaps TRBD1 (5 bases). V was clipped by 2 bases and J by 5 bases, with 6 bases between them. CDR1 is MNHEY and CDR2 is SVGAGI in the germline V gene. The CDR3 consists of 12 residues.

The CDR3 DNA sequence: TGCAGCGTTGAACACTCCTACGAGCAGTACTTC. Translating gives CSVEHSYEQYF. The V call is TRBV29-1, the J call TRBJ2-7; unclear D gene. The CDR3 has 11 residues. Germline V gene lookup returns CDR1 SQVTM and CDR2 ANQGSEA. V was shortened by 2 bases and J by 0 bases, with 2 bases between the two germline ends.

CDR3 coding DNA: TGTGCCAGCAGCTTGGCGGGACAGATGAAAGAGACCCAGTACTTC. It encodes CASSLAGQMKETQYF. The chain joins TRBV5-4 to TRBJ2-5, with TRBD1 matching over 7 bases. Losses at the gene ends were 0 bases for V and 3 bases for J; bases not matched to a gene: 5. This CDR3 contains 15 residues. The germline CDR1 and CDR2 sequences are SGHNT and YYREEE (reference sequence).